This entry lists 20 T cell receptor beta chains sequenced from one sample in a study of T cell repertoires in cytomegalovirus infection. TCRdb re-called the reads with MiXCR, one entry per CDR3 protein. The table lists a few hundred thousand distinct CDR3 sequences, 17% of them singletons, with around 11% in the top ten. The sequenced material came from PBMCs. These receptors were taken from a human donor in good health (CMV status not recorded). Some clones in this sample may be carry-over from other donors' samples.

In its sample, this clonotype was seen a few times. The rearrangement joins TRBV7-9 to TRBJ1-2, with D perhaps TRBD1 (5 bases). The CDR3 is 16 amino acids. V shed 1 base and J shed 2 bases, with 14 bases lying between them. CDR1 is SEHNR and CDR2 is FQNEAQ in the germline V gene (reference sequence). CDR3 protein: CASSLVGPDLNYGYTF. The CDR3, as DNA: TGTGCCAGCAGCTTAGTGGGGCCAGACTTAAACTATGGCTACACCTTC.

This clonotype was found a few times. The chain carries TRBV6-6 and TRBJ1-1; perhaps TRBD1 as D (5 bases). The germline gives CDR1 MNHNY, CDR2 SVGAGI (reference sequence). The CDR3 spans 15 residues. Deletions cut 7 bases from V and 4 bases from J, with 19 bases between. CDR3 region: CASIRRFFGGTEAFF. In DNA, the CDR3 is TGTGCCAGCATTAGACGGTTTTTCGGGGGCACTGAAGCTTTCTTT.

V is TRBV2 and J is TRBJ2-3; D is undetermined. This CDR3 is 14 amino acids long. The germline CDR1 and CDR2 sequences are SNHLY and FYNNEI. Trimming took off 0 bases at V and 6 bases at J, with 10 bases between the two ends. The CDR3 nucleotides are TGTGCCAGCAGTGAAGCACGTATGGGGGATACGCAGTATTTT. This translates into CASSEARMGDTQYF.

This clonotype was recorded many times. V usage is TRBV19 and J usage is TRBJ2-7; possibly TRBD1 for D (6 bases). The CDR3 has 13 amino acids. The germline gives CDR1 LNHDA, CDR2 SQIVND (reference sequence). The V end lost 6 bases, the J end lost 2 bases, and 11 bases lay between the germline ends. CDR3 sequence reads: CASSRQGTYEQYF. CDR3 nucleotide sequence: TGTGCCAGTAGCCGGCAGGGGACCTACGAGCAGTACTTC.

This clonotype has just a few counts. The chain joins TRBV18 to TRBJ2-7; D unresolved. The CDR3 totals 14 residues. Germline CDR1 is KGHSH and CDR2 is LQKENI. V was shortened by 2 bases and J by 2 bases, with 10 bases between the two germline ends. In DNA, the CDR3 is TGTGCCAGCTCACCAGGGCGAGTTACCTACGAGCAGTACTTC. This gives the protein CASSPGRVTYEQYF. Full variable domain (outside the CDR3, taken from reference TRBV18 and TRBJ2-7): NAGVMQNPRHLVRRRGQEARLRCSPMKGHSHVYWYRQLPEEGLKFMVYLQKENIIDESGMPKERFSAEFPKEGPSILRIQQVVRGDSAAYFCASSPGRVTYEQYFGPGTRLTVT.

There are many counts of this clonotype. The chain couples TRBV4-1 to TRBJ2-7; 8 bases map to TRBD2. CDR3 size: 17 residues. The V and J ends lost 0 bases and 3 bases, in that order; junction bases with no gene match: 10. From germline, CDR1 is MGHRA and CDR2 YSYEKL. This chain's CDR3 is CASSQESQLAAHYEQYF. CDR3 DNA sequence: TGCGCCAGCAGCCAAGAGTCACAACTAGCGGCTCACTACGAGCAGTACTTC.

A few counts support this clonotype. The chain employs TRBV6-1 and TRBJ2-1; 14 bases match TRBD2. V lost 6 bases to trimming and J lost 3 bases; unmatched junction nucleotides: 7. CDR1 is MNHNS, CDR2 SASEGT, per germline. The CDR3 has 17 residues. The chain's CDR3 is CASSMTSGGALYNEQFF. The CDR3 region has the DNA TGTGCCAGCAGCATGACTAGCGGGGGGGCGCTCTACAATGAGCAGTTCTTC.

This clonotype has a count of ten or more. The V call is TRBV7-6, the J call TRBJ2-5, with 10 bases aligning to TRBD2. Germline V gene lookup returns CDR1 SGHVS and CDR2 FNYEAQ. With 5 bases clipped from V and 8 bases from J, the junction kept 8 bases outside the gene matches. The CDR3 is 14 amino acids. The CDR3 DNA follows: TGTGCCAGCAGCGGACCGGGACTAGCGAACACCCAGTACTTC. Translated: CASSGPGLANTQYF.

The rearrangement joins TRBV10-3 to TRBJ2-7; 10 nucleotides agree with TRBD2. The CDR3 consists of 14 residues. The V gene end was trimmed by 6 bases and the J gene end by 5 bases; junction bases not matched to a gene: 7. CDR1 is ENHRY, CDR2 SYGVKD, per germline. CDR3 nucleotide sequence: TGTGCCATCAGCCCAGCGGGGGGGTGGGACGAGCAGTACTTC. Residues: CAISPAGGWDEQYF.

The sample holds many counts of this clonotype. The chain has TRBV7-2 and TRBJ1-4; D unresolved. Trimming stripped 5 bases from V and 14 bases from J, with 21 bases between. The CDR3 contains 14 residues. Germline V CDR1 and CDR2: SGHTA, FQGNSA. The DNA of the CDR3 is TGTGCCAGCAGCCCCGGGTCAGGTCGTGTGGGCCTGTTTTTT. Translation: CASSPGSGRVGLFF.

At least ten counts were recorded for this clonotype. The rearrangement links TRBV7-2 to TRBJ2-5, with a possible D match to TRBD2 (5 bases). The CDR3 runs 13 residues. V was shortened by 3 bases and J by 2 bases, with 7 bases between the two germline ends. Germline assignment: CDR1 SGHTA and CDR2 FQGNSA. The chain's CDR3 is CASSFSGQETQYF. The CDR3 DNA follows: TGTGCCAGCAGCTTTTCGGGGCAAGAGACCCAGTACTTC. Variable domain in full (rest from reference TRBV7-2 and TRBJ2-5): GAGVSQSPSNKVTEKGKDVELRCDPISGHTALYWYRQSLGQGLEFLIYFQGNSAPDKSGLPSDRFSAERTGGSVSTLTIQRTQQEDSAVYLCASSFSGQETQYFGPGTRLLVL.

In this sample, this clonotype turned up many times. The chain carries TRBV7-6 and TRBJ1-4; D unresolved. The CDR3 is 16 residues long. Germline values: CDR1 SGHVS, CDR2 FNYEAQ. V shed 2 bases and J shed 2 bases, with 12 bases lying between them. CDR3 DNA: TGTGCCAGCAGCTTATTTGGGGATAGGACTAATGAAAAACTGTTTTTT. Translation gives CASSLFGDRTNEKLFF.

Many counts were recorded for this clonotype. The CDR3 here is CASSQADREGQPQHF. The CDR3 region has the DNA TGTGCCAGCAGCCAAGCCGACAGGGAAGGTCAGCCCCAGCATTTT. The chain uses TRBV4-2 and TRBJ1-5; TRBD1 matches 7 bases. The germline V gene has CDR1 LGHNA and CDR2 YNFKEQ. J gave up 6 bases and V 1 base, and 6 bases lay outside the gene matches. The CDR3 is 15 amino acids.

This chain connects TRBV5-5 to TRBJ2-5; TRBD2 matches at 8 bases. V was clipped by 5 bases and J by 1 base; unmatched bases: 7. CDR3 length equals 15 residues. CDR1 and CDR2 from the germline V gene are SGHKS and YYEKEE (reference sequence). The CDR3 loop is CASRMASGPQETQYF. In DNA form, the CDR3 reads TGTGCCAGCAGGATGGCTAGCGGGCCCCAAGAGACCCAGTACTTC.

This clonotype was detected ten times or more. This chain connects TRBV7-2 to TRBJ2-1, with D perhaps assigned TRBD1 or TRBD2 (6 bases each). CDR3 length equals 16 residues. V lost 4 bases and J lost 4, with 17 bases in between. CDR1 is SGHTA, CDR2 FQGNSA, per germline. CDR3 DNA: TGTGCCAGCAGCTCTGGAGGGGGGCGCTCGTACAATGAGCAGTTCTTC. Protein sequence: CASSSGGGRSYNEQFF.

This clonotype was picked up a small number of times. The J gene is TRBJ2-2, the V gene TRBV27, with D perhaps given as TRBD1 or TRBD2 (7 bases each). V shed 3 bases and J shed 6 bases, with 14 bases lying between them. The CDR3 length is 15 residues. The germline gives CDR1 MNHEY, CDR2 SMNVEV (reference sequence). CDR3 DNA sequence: TGTGCCAGCAGTTTTAGTCAGGGGGGGGCCGGGGAGCTGTTTTTT. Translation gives CASSFSQGGAGELFF.

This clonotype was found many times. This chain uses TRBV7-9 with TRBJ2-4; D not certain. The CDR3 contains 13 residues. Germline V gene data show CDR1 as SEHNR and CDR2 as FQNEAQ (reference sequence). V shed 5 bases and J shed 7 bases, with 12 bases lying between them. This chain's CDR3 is CASSPKGPNIQYF. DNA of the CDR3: TGTGCCAGCAGCCCCAAGGGCCCGAACATTCAGTACTTC. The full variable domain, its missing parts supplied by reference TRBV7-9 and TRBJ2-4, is DTGVSQNPRHKITKRGQNVTFRCDPISEHNRLYWYRQTLGQGPEFLTYFQNEAQLEKSRLLSDRFSAERPKGSFSTLEIQRTEQGDSAMYLCASSPKGPNIQYFGAGTRLSVL.

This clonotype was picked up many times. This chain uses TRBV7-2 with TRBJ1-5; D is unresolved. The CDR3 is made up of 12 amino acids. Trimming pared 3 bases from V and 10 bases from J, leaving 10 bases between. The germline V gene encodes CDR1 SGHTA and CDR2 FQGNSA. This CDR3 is CASSFGREPQHF. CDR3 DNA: TGTGCCAGCAGCTTTGGCCGGGAACCCCAGCATTTT.

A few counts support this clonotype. CDR3 protein: CASSGALTHEQYF. CDR3 bases: TGTGCCAGCAGTGGGGCCCTCACTCACGAGCAGTACTTC. The chain couples TRBV28 to TRBJ2-7, with TRBD1 as a possible D gene (5 bases). The germline V gene encodes CDR1 MDHEN and CDR2 SYDVKM. The CDR3 is made up of 13 amino acids. Deletions cut 5 bases from V and 5 bases from J, with 13 bases between.

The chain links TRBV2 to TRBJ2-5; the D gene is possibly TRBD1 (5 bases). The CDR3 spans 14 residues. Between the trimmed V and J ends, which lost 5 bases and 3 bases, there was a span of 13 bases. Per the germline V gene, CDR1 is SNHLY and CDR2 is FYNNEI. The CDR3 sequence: CASSWGPREETQYF. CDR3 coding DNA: TGTGCCAGCAGTTGGGGCCCCAGGGAAGAGACCCAGTACTTC.